This TCR beta chain is drawn from a study of blood T cells in healthy people across ages. A second roughly 6 to 11 cycle PCR used barcoded and J-beta primers. TCRdb re-called the 5' RACE reads with MiXCR, one entry per CDR3 protein. The sample lists fewer than 1 million distinct CDR3 sequences; 40% to 50% were seen once. The CDR3 is 14 residues long. Per germline, CDR1 SGHTA and CDR2 FQGNSA. Between the trimmed V and J ends, which lost 2 bases and 3 bases, there was a span of 11 bases. The TCR was taken from a man in his 60s in good health. Material: blood. This chain joins TRBV7-2 and TRBJ2-7, with D perhaps TRBD1 (5 bases). CDR3 protein: CASSLILGLYEQYF. CDR3 DNA: TGTGCCAGCAGCTTAATCTTGGGGCTCTACGAGCAGTACTTC. Filled out from reference TRBV7-2 and TRBJ2-7, the complete variable domain reads GAGVSQSPSNKVTEKGKDVELRCDPISGHTALYWYRQSLGQGLEFLIYFQGNSAPDKSGLPSDRFSAERTGGSVSTLTIQRTQQEDSAVYLCASSLILGLYEQYFGPGTRLTVT.